Below, 6 T cell receptor beta chains from the same sample are listed, as sequenced in a study of cytomegalovirus exposure and HLA in healthy donors. The study ran its PCR with 60 Vbeta and 13 Jbeta primers. Sequenced by immunoSEQ multiplex PCR; TCRdb stores in-frame clones only, minus some. The sample contains about 110,000 clones, 75% to 85% of which appear only once. The sequencing sample was made of PBMCs. The receptors stem from a man aged 25 to 40 in good health and CMV-seronegative.

The chain couples TRBV5-6 to TRBJ1-5, with D possibly TRBD1 on 5 matching bases. Looked up from germline, CDR1 is SGHDT and CDR2 is YYEEEE. V lost 0 bases and J 0 bases, leaving 13 bases between the germline ends. This CDR3 has 17 amino acids. CDR3 bases: TGTGCCAGCAGCTTGGGGCGGGGACTTTATAGCAATCAGCCCCAGCATTTT. Protein sequence: CASSLGRGLYSNQPQHF. The full variable domain, completed using reference TRBV5-6 and TRBJ1-5, is DAGVTQSPTHLIKTRGQQVTLRCSPKSGHDTVSWYQQALGQGPQFIFQYYEEEERQRGNFPDRFSGHQFPNYSSELNVNALLLGDSALYLCASSLGRGLYSNQPQHFGDGTRLSIL.

The gene calls are TRBV7-2 and TRBJ1-1; tentatively, D is TRBD1 (5 bases). Germline V lookup: CDR1 SGHTA, CDR2 FQGNSA. The CDR3 has 14 residues. The V and J ends lost 6 bases and 3 bases respectively, with 14 bases between them. The CDR3 here is CASSGDSLDTEAFF. The DNA for the CDR3 is TGTGCCAGCAGTGGCGACAGTCTGGACACTGAAGCTTTCTTT.

V and J are TRBV5-4 and TRBJ1-1, with 7 bases identical to TRBD1. The V gene end was trimmed by 0 bases and the J gene end by 5 bases; junction bases not matched to a gene: 10. Per the germline V gene, CDR1 is SGHNT and CDR2 is YYREEE (reference sequence). CDR3 size: 16 residues. CDR3 sequence: CASSLGNPGQNTEAFF. The CDR3 region has the DNA TGTGCCAGCAGCTTGGGGAACCCGGGACAGAATACTGAAGCTTTCTTT.

There are a few counts of this clone. The CDR3 loop is CASSLRLAGAEDTQYF. The CDR3 DNA sequence: TGTGCCAGCAGCCTCAGACTAGCGGGGGCCGAGGATACGCAGTATTTT. The chain links TRBV7-6 to TRBJ2-3; TRBD2 matches 12 bases. With 5 bases clipped from V and 6 bases from J, the junction kept 9 bases outside the gene matches. Germline assignment: CDR1 SGHVS and CDR2 FNYEAQ. The CDR3 has 16 amino acids. The whole variable domain, filled in from reference TRBV7-6 and TRBJ2-3, reads GAGVSQSPRYKVTKRGQDVALRCDPISGHVSLYWYRQALGQGPEFLTYFNYEAQQDKSGLPNDRFSAERPEGSISTLTIQRTEQRDSAMYRCASSLRLAGAEDTQYFGPGTRLTVL.

The chain links TRBV29-1 to TRBJ1-1, with D perhaps TRBD1 (5 bases). With 5 bases removed from V and 3 bases from J, the gap between germline ends came to 13 bases. CDR1 is SQVTM, CDR2 ANQGSEA, per germline. This CDR3 contains 13 residues. The CDR3 here is CSVNGALDTEAFF. The CDR3 DNA is TGCAGCGTTAATGGGGCCTTGGACACTGAAGCTTTCTTT.

This clone was counted only a few times. V usage is TRBV10-3 and J usage is TRBJ2-7; D call uncertain. The V end was cut by 3 bases, the J end by 2 bases, with 11 bases between. CDR3 length: 14 residues. Germline values: CDR1 ENHRY, CDR2 SYGVKD. The CDR3 sequence is CAISDRLGTYEQYF. In nucleotides, the CDR3 is TGTGCCATCAGTGACCGTCTCGGTACCTACGAGCAGTACTTC.